What follows are 17 T cell receptor beta chains derived from one specimen sequenced in a study of tumor-infiltrating lymphocytes in localized non-small cell lung cancer. Assay: immunoSEQ multiplex PCR; the TCRdb copy retains only in-frame clones and omits some. The data contain over 10,000 clones, about 66% of them singletons. Input material: lung tumor tissue. The source of these receptors is a human donor with non-small cell lung cancer.

This rearrangement joins TRBV7-9 to TRBJ2-1, with 10 bases fitting TRBD2. Per the germline V gene, CDR1 is SEHNR and CDR2 is FQNEAQ (reference sequence). The CDR3 totals 18 residues. The J segment lost 0 bases and the V segment lost 4 bases, leaving 9 bases of the junction unmatched. The CDR3 DNA reads TGTGCCAGCAGCTGGACCGGGACTAGCGAGAGCTCCTACAATGAGCAGTTCTTC. This sequence encodes CASSWTGTSESSYNEQFF.

This rearrangement joins TRBV18 to TRBJ2-1, with 11 bases identical to TRBD2. The CDR3 is 16 residues long. The V and J ends lost 5 bases and 5 bases, in that order; junction bases with no gene match: 8. The V gene's germline CDR1 is KGHSH and CDR2 LQKENI. CDR3 DNA sequence: TGTGCCAGCTCATCTCAACTAGCGGGAGATAACAATGAGCAGTTCTTC. It codes for CASSSQLAGDNNEQFF.

This chain uses TRBV5-4 with TRBJ2-1; no clear D. From germline, CDR1 is SGHNT and CDR2 YYREEE (reference sequence). V shed 2 bases and J shed 3 bases, with 9 bases lying between them. The CDR3 totals 14 residues. The CDR3 region is CASSFLGNYNEQFF. Written as DNA, the CDR3 is TGTGCCAGCAGCTTCTTAGGGAACTACAATGAGCAGTTCTTC.

This clone was counted a few times. J is TRBJ1-5 and V is TRBV6-6; D is unresolved. V lost 8 bases to trimming and J lost 1 base, with 12 bases between them. CDR1 is MNHNY and CDR2 is SVGAGI in the germline V gene (reference sequence). The CDR3 runs 14 residues. As DNA, the CDR3 is TGTGCCAGCCTCAGAGGAGACAGCAATCAGCCCCAGCATTTT. This sequence encodes CASLRGDSNQPQHF.

The chain combines TRBV28 with TRBJ2-3, with TRBD1 as a possible D gene (7 bases). From germline, CDR1 is MDHEN and CDR2 SYDVKM. The ends were cut back, 3 bases at V and 0 bases at J, with 16 bases in the middle. The CDR3 is 17 amino acids. CDR3: CASSFWAGGLSTDTQYF. The DNA for the CDR3 is TGTGCCAGCAGTTTTTGGGCAGGGGGGCTAAGCACAGATACGCAGTATTTT.

The chain couples TRBV5-8 to TRBJ2-6, with D unclear. The CDR3 runs 16 residues. Germline V CDR1 and CDR2: SGHTS, YDEGEE. V lost 1 base and J lost 0, with 8 bases in between. The CDR3 nucleotides read TGTGCCAGCAGCTTGCCCAGGAGCTCTGGGGCCAACGTCCTGACTTTC. It codes for CASSLPRSSGANVLTF.

The chain is built from TRBV7-9 and TRBJ1-3; D possibly corresponds to TRBD1 (5 bases). Germline loops: CDR1 SEHNR, CDR2 FQNEAQ (reference sequence). The V end lost 1 base, the J end lost 4 bases, and 17 bases lay between the germline ends. This CDR3 region has 17 residues. CDR3 residues: CASSLGWGPEAGNTIYF. As DNA, the CDR3 is TGTGCCAGCAGCTTAGGGTGGGGCCCGGAGGCAGGAAACACCATATATTTT.

This chain uses TRBV5-1 with TRBJ2-5; 11 nucleotides agree with TRBD2. CDR3 length: 15 amino acids. Germline CDR1 reads SGHRS; CDR2 reads YFSETQ. V gave up 5 bases and J gave up 4 bases; unmatched junction bases: 7. CDR3 coding DNA: TGCGCCAGCAGTTTTGGGACTAGCGGAAGAGAGACCCAGTACTTC. Its protein is CASSFGTSGRETQYF.

V is TRBV19 and J is TRBJ1-5; tentatively, D is TRBD1 (5 bases). The germline V gene encodes CDR1 LNHDA and CDR2 SQIVND (reference sequence). V was pared by 5 bases and J by 1 base, with 15 bases between. The CDR3 spans 16 residues. Here the CDR3 DNA reads TGTGCCAGTAGTCTCACAAGGACACAAAGCAATCAGCCCCAGCATTTT. Protein: CASSLTRTQSNQPQHF.

There are a few counts of this clone. Germline and junction disagree at one end, which may indicate a read error. The rearrangement joins TRBV7-7 to TRBJ2-2; D ambiguous. Germline CDR1 is SSHAT and CDR2 is FNYEAQ (reference sequence). The CDR3 sequence is 15 residues long. This CDR3 is CASSPGQKDTGELFF. CDR3 coding DNA: TGTGCTAGCAGTCCCGGGCAGAAGGACACCGGGGAGCTGTTTTTT.

The V and J genes are TRBV14 and TRBJ2-7; D is perhaps TRBD1 or TRBD2 (5 bases each). CDR1 is SGHDN, CDR2 FVKESK, per germline. With 6 bases removed from V and 1 base from J, the gap between germline ends came to 16 bases. The CDR3 sequence is 15 residues long. The CDR3: CASRRTGTGSYEQYF. In DNA form, the CDR3 reads TGTGCCAGCAGACGTACGGGGACGGGATCCTACGAGCAGTACTTC.

The CDR3, as DNA: TGCGCCAGCAGTGAGTGGTCCGGTAGCACAGATACGCAGTATTTT. Amino acids: CASSEWSGSTDTQYF. This chain uses TRBV10-1 with TRBJ2-3; D gene unclear. Germline loops: CDR1 WNHNN, CDR2 SYGVQD (reference sequence). V was pared by 1 base and J by 0 bases, with 8 bases between. The CDR3 is 15 residues long.

This clone was observed once. The chain uses TRBV14 and TRBJ1-4; 7 bases are a match to TRBD1. Germline loops: CDR1 SGHDN, CDR2 FVKESK. CDR3 length equals 14 residues. V lost 4 bases, J lost 4 bases, and 3 bases stayed unmatched. The CDR3 loop is CASSRDSNNEKLFF. The CDR3 DNA follows: TGTGCCAGCAGCCGGGACAGCAATAATGAAAAACTGTTTTTT.

This clone showed up just a few times. The genes are TRBV28 and TRBJ1-2; the D gene is possibly TRBD1 (5 bases). The CDR3 sequence is 14 residues long. CDR1 is MDHEN and CDR2 is SYDVKM in the germline V gene. Trimming removed 6 bases from V and 3 bases from J, with 14 bases in between. CDR3 DNA sequence: TGTGCCAGCAGCCAGGACACCACGTACTATGGCTACACCTTC. Its translation: CASSQDTTYYGYTF.

This clone counts as medium-sized. The rearrangement joins TRBV2 to TRBJ1-1, with a tentative D call TRBD1 (5 bases). CDR1 and CDR2 from the germline V gene are SNHLY and FYNNEI. Trimming took off 4 bases at V and 5 bases at J, with 11 bases between the two ends. The length of the CDR3 is 13 residues. The CDR3 nucleotides read TGTGCCAGCAGTGCTGCAGGGTTGACTGAAGCTTTCTTT. It encodes CASSAAGLTEAFF.

This clone was picked up a small number of times. V is TRBV5-5 and J is TRBJ1-2; 9 bases match TRBD1. This CDR3 contains 13 residues. Germline CDR1 SGHKS, CDR2 YYEKEE (reference sequence). Unmatched junction bases numbered 7, after V lost 4 bases and J lost 9 bases. CDR3 protein: CASSPGQGNRYTF. CDR3 bases: TGTGCCAGCAGCCCGGGACAGGGAAATCGCTACACCTTC.

The J gene is TRBJ1-4, the V gene TRBV5-1; D uncertain. Trimming stripped 1 base from V and 3 bases from J, with 4 bases between. The CDR3 sequence is 13 residues long. CDR1 and CDR2 (germline): SGHRS, YFSETQ. CDR3 DNA sequence: TGCGCCAGCAGCTTGCTCCCTAATGAAAAACTGTTTTTT. This codes for CASSLLPNEKLFF.